This T cell receptor (beta chain) was identified during a study of radiotherapy plus CTLA-4 blockade in lung cancer. Overall study: Objective response rate was 15% to 20%; disease control rate, approximately 28%.

The CDR3 runs to 14 residues. Germline CDR1 reads SGDLS; CDR2 reads YYNGEE. With 0 bases removed from V and 0 bases from J, the gap between germline ends came to 7 bases. Details on this clone: The antigen is undetermined.

Profiled with immunoSEQ multiplex PCR; TCRdb holds only in-frame clones, not every one. The sample lists tens of thousands of clones, 70% to 80% occurring once. Study conclusions and caveats: There was expansion of tumor-derived TCR clones in blood after radiotherapy plus ipilimumab. Dynamics of early blood T cell clones, together with interferon-beta, were reportedly the best predictors of response.

This chain links TRBV9 with TRBJ2-7; D possibly corresponds to TRBD1 (6 bases). The receptor was derived from a human donor with non-small cell lung cancer who had a partial response to radiotherapy plus ipilimumab. The specimen was peripheral blood, collected from a patient treated with radiotherapy plus ipilimumab. The chain's CDR3 is CASSVVDSSYEQYF. CDR3 DNA sequence: TGTGCCAGCAGCGTAGTGGACAGCTCCTACGAGCAGTACTTC.